This passage covers 13 T cell receptor beta chains from one sample sequenced in a study of CD8+CD57+ T cells in acquired aplastic anemia. Genomic DNA acted as the template from which TCR beta VDJ combination and CDR3 sequence profiling were carried out. Each CDR3 protein is one row after TCRdb ran MiXCR on the reads. The sample has approximately 130,000 distinct CDR3 sequences; 41% are singletons. Specimen: sorted CD4+, CD8+, or CD8+CD57+ T cells (not recorded which) from PBMCs. Every receptor here comes from a human donor in good health, serving as a control.

This clonotype was detected many times. V and J are TRBV10-3 and TRBJ2-7, with no clear D. Germline assignment: CDR1 ENHRY and CDR2 SYGVKD. The CDR3 is made up of 11 amino acids. Trimming cost V 6 bases and J 4 bases, with 7 bases left between them. CDR3 region: CAISTRYEQYF. The CDR3 region has the DNA TGTGCCATCAGCACCCGTTACGAGCAGTACTTC.

The table lists this clonotype with many counts. The CDR3 nucleotides are TGTGCCAGTAGTATTCGGAGGGGGATCCAGCCCCAGCATTTT. Translation: CASSIRRGIQPQHF. The chain carries TRBV19 and TRBJ1-5; the D gene is possibly TRBD1 (6 bases). Trimming took off 3 bases at V and 7 bases at J, with 13 bases between the two ends. Germline values: CDR1 LNHDA, CDR2 SQIVND (reference sequence). This CDR3 is built from 14 residues. Supplemented by reference TRBV19 and TRBJ1-5, the full variable domain reads DGGITQSPKYLFRKEGQNVTLSCEQNLNHDAMYWYRQDPGQGLRLIYYSQIVNDFQKGDIAEGYSVSREKKESFPLTVTSAQKNPTAFYLCASSIRRGIQPQHFGDGTRLSIL.

This clonotype appeared a single time. The V and J genes are TRBV20-1 and TRBJ2-5; 14 nucleotides agree with TRBD2. After removal of 3 bases from V and 4 bases from J, the junction contained 10 bases not matched to a gene. In germline, CDR1 is DFQATT, CDR2 SNEGSKA (reference sequence). The CDR3 is 17 residues long. CDR3 DNA sequence: TGCAGTGCTAGCTCCGGACTAGCGGGGGGAGTAGGAGAGACCCAGTACTTC. Amino acid sequence: CSASSGLAGGVGETQYF.

V usage is TRBV15 and J usage is TRBJ2-7, with D unresolved. Germline V gives CDR1 LNHNV, CDR2 YYDKDF (reference sequence). This CDR3 region has 14 residues. Trimming stripped 2 bases from V and 1 base from J, with 9 bases between. The CDR3 DNA reads as TGTGCCACCAGCAGAAGAACCGCTTCCTACGAGCAGTACTTC. It specifies CATSRRTASYEQYF.

Regarding this clonotype: A read error may be the cause here, since a much bigger clone is one base away. The rearrangement uses TRBV5-4 and TRBJ2-3, with 15 bases matching TRBD2. In germline, CDR1 is SGHNT, CDR2 YYREEE (reference sequence). This CDR3 contains 15 residues. CDR3 bases: TGTCCCAGCAGGACTAGCGGGAGGGGGACAGATACGCAGTATTTT. It is translated as CPSRTSGRGTDTQYF.

This rearrangement joins TRBV6-1 to TRBJ1-3, with D tentatively TRBD1 (6 bases). CDR3 size: 14 residues. The germline V gene encodes CDR1 MNHNS and CDR2 SASEGT. V shed 10 bases and J shed 2 bases, with 15 bases lying between them. In DNA form, the CDR3 reads TGTGCCACCCGGGACACCCCCACTGGAAACACCATATATTTT. Residues: CATRDTPTGNTIYF.

This clonotype was found once. A junction end diverges from the germline sequence, so it may reflect a read error. The chain has TRBV10-1 and TRBJ2-6; possible D gene TRBD1, 7 bases. The CDR3 loop spans 15 amino acids. The germline CDR1 and CDR2 sequences are WNHNN and SYGVQD (reference sequence). CDR3 bases: TGTGCCAGCAGGGGGGACAGCACTGGGGCCAACGTCCTGACTTTC. This translates into CASRGDSTGANVLTF.

As concerns this clonotype: It may be a read error: a sequence one base away is much more abundant. The chain joins TRBV7-8 to TRBJ2-1; D is unresolved. This CDR3 comprises 15 residues. Germline loops: CDR1 SGHVS, CDR2 FQNEAQ. The CDR3 protein is CANSLIPDSYNEQFF. CDR3 DNA: TGTGCCAACAGCTTGATTCCGGACTCCTACAATGAGCAGTTCTTC.

About this clonotype: This could be a read error, since a much larger clone is one nucleotide away. The chain couples TRBV7-9 to TRBJ2-1, with D unresolved. V was cut by 5 bases and J by 6 bases, with 11 bases left in between. The CDR3 totals 13 residues. From germline, CDR1 is SEHNR and CDR2 FQNEAQ (reference sequence). The CDR3: CASSASEGNEQFF. The CDR3, as DNA: TGTGCCAGCAGCGCCTCGGAAGGCAATGAGCAGTTCTTC.

A word on this clonotype: At one end, the junction sequence differs from germline, possibly due to a read error. The J gene is TRBJ1-2, the V gene TRBV24-1; 8 bases line up with TRBD1. The CDR3 length is 15 residues. Germline V CDR1 and CDR2: KGHDR, SFDVKD. The CDR3 reads CAASDSAGGYYGYTF. DNA for the CDR3: TGTGCCGCCAGTGACTCTGCAGGGGGCTACTATGGCTACACCTTC.

V and J are TRBV10-3 and TRBJ2-3, with TRBD2 identical over 10 bases. The CDR3 runs to 16 residues. The germline CDR1 and CDR2 sequences are ENHRY and SYGVKD. V lost 10 bases and J lost 2; bases outside the gene matches: 12. The CDR3 protein is CASSSGLAPDTDTQYF. The CDR3 nucleotides are TGTGCCAGCAGCTCGGGACTAGCGCCAGACACAGATACGCAGTATTTT.

Comment on this clonotype: A clone one base away is much larger, so this may be a read error. For the CDR3, the DNA is TGTGCCATCAGGGAAACAGGGAGAAAACTGTTTTTT. It specifies CAIRETGRKLFF. The chain couples TRBV10-3 to TRBJ1-4, with D tentatively TRBD1 (6 bases). Germline V gives CDR1 ENHRY, CDR2 SYGVKD. V was shortened by 6 bases and J by 10 bases, with 12 bases between the two germline ends. The CDR3 consists of 12 residues.

At least ten counts were recorded for this clonotype. The genes are TRBV2 and TRBJ1-4, with TRBD1 matching 10 bases. Trimming cost V 6 bases and J 7 bases; bases outside gene matches: 8. The germline V gene has CDR1 SNHLY and CDR2 FYNNEI. This CDR3 has 15 amino acids. CDR3 protein: CASRRQGAQSEKLFF. CDR3 DNA sequence: TGTGCCAGCAGGCGACAGGGGGCGCAGAGTGAAAAACTGTTTTTT.